The rows below give T cell receptor beta chains drawn from one sample of a study of cytomegalovirus exposure and HLA in healthy donors. The protocol was immunoSEQ multiplex PCR, while the TCRdb copy is restricted to in-frame clones and leaves out a portion. The sample contains some 150,000 clones, about four fifths of which appear only once. Sequencing was done on a sample of PBMCs. All receptors come from a woman between 45 and 60 years old in good health and CMV-seronegative. The conserved cysteine and the conserved F or W are not part of the CDR3 here. Size tells how often a clone was seen (once, few, many) or the class of an expanded clone, and some rows leave it out.

j_call clone_size v_call cdr3_aa
TRBJ2-5 NA TRBV4-1 ASSQEGGTGKTQY
NA NA TRBV5-4 ASSLRDRGSYEQY
TRBJ2-7 NA TRBV4-3 ASSPRLGSYEQY
TRBJ2-6 NA TRBV5-6 ASSLGSSGANVLT
TRBJ1-1 few TRBV10-3 AISDSDRGLLGTEAF
TRBJ2-5 NA TRBV19 ASSIRQGVWETQY
TRBJ2-7 NA TRBV6-5 ASSYGDTSEQY
TRBJ2-3 NA TRBV13 ASSLPTSTSTDTQY
TRBJ1-2 NA TRBV4-1 ASRGQGKNYGYT
TRBJ2-7 NA TRBV27 ASSYRYYSYEQY
TRBJ2-1 NA TRBV7-2 ASSSESYLQQF
TRBJ1-1 few TRBV5-1 ASSLDPTRAEAF
TRBJ1-1 NA TRBV19 ASSISGNTEAF
TRBJ2-7 NA TRBV7-7 ASSLLGQGVDEQY
TRBJ2-3 NA TRBV7-9 ASSLAGSSITDTQY
TRBJ2-3 NA TRBV2 ASSGFPPDNTQY
TRBJ1-3 NA TRBV5-6 ASSLGRGNTIY
TRBJ1-4 NA TRBV7-2 ASSQGTANEKLF
TRBJ1-2 NA TRBV6-1 ASREDSLYGYT
TRBJ1-6 NA TRBV19 ASSPRTGLTSPLH
TRBJ2-5 NA TRBV13 ASSHSREKETQY
TRBJ2-3 NA TRBV4-1 ASSQARTSGGASQY
TRBJ2-7 once TRBV4-2 ASSRIVGARNEQY
TRBJ2-3 NA TRBV6-4 ASSEVAGGSTDTQY
TRBJ2-3 NA TRBV4-1 ASSQVTGGDADTQY
TRBJ2-1 NA TRBV19 ASSQYGRTGEQF
TRBJ2-3 NA TRBV5-1 ASSFDGTSSTDTQY
TRBJ1-5 NA TRBV19 ASSALDRGSGQPQH
TRBJ1-6 NA TRBV5-6 ASSSGTGASPLH
TRBJ1-2 NA TRBV5-1 ASSLGTGGGYGYT
TRBJ2-2 few TRBV5-6 ASSLSLVRGNTGELF
TRBJ1-4 NA TRBV30 AWSAGTGLNEKLF
TRBJ1-1 NA TRBV21-1 ASSKGGDGGGGTEAF
TRBJ1-1 NA TRBV15 ATSRDGRGDTEAF
TRBJ2-7 NA TRBV7-2 ASSRSGGTVSYEQY
TRBJ1-4 NA TRBV6-1 ASRDRGTNEKLF
TRBJ2-3 NA TRBV5-6 ASSFPGQGGTDTQY
TRBJ1-2 NA TRBV28 ASQTGKSLWYT
TRBJ1-2 NA TRBV7-9 ASSQGAGGYT
TRBJ1-2 NA TRBV5-6 ASSLDRAVTGYT
TRBJ2-7 NA TRBV19 ASSPGQSYEQY
TRBJ2-5 NA TRBV6-1 ASRRAGVKETQY
TRBJ2-5 once TRBV5-8 ASRGSGETQY
TRBJ2-3 NA TRBV7-2 ASSLGADTQY
TRBJ2-7 NA TRBV19 ASSTQAGDYEQY
TRBJ1-2 NA TRBV4-1 ASSPHGGARGYT
TRBJ2-5 NA TRBV4-2 ASSQDARVGKTQY
TRBJ2-3 once TRBV9 ASSVWSGSTDTQY
TRBJ2-3 NA TRBV14 ASSRFIAGSADTQY
TRBJ2-5 NA TRBV5-1 ASSVVGAGQETQY
TRBJ1-4 NA TRBV5-1 ASSSRPGDEKLF
TRBJ1-5 once TRBV6-6 ASSYRAGNQPQH
NA NA TRBV27 ASRSWTSGSYEQY
TRBJ2-7 NA TRBV19 ASGPGQGLEQY
TRBJ1-3 few TRBV7-4 ASSLERVENTIY
TRBJ2-7 few TRBV30 AWSRGRNEQY
TRBJ1-2 once TRBV28 AIPKDRGGDYGYT